This T cell receptor beta chain was recorded in a study of cytomegalovirus exposure and HLA in healthy donors. The PCR employed 60 Vbeta primers together with 13 Jbeta primers. The method was immunoSEQ multiplex PCR; TCRdb's version includes in-frame clones alone and lacks a portion of them. The repertoire holds 90,000 to 120,000 clones, around two thirds seen once, with about 14% in the top ten. Note on this clone: Its antigen is unidentified.

Findings and limits, study-wide: In an earlier analysis, about 87% or about 30%: the productive usage of most TCR beta V segments. Clonal expansion, a later analysis showed, was greater in HLA-associated TCR beta chains than in equally common others. The investigators catalogued about 170 TCR beta chains as cytomegalovirus-associated.

Sample: PBMCs. This sequence was found in a woman aged 35 to 49 in good health and CMV-seropositive.

The CDR3 region is CASRARTGLNTEAFF. In nucleotides, the CDR3 is TGTGCCAGCAGGGCCAGGACAGGCCTGAACACTGAAGCTTTCTTT. The V gene is TRBV2, the J gene TRBJ1-1; the match to TRBD1 covers 7 bases. The length of the CDR3 is 15 residues. Germline trimming cut 6 bases from V and 0 bases from J; bases unmatched to any gene: 7. Germline values: CDR1 SNHLY, CDR2 FYNNEI.